This T cell receptor (beta chain) appears in the sequencing data of a study of cytomegalovirus exposure and HLA in healthy donors. Study-level background: A subsequent analysis stated that the 120 or so validation repertoires were run on the same platform as the roughly 670 first-cohort repertoires.

The study's findings and limits: 164 TCR beta chains were listed as cytomegalovirus-associated.

As concerns this clone: The antigen is not known.

Data came from immunoSEQ multiplex PCR; TCRdb stores just in-frame clones and leaves some out. The repertoire consists of some 150,000 clones, with 85% to 90% occurring once and the leading ten covering around 3.2%. What was sequenced was PBMCs. This TCR was sampled from a young woman in good health and CMV-seropositive.

The CDR3 DNA is TGTGCCAGCTCACCTAACTTCGAGGAGCAGTACTTC. Translation: CASSPNFEEQYF. The chain combines TRBV18 with TRBJ2-7; D remains unclear. V was cut by 3 bases and J by 7 bases, with 10 bases left in between. This CDR3 is 12 amino acids long. Germline V gene lookup returns CDR1 KGHSH and CDR2 LQKENI.